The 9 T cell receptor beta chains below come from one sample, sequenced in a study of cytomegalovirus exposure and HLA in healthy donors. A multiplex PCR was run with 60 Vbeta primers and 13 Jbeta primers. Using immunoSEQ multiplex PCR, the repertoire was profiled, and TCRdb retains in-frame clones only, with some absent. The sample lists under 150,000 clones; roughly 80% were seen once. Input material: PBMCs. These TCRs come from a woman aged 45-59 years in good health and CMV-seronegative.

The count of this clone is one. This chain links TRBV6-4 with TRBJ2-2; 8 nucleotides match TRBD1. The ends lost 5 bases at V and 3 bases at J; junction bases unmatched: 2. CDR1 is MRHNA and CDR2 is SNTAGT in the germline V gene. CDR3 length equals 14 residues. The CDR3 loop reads CASSKDRDTGELFF. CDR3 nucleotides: TGTGCCAGCAGTAAGGACAGGGACACCGGGGAGCTGTTTTTT.

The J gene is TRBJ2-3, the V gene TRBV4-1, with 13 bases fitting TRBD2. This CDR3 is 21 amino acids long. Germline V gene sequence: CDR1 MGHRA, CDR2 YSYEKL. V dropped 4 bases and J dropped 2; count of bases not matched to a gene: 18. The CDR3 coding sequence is TGCGCCAGCAGCCCGCCCGGGAGACTAGCGGGGGGAACCACCCACACAGATACGCAGTATTTT. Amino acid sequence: CASSPPGRLAGGTTHTDTQYF.

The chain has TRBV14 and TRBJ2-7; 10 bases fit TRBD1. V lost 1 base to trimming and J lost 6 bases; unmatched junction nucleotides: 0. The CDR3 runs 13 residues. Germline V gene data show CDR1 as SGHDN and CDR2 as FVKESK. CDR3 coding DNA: TGTGCCAGCAGCCAAGGGACAGGGGGCGAGCAGTACTTC. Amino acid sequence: CASSQGTGGEQYF. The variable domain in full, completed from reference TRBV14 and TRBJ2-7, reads EAGVTQFPSHSVIEKGQTVTLRCDPISGHDNLYWYRRVMGKEIKFLLHFVKESKQDESGMPNNRFLAERTGGTYSTLKVQPAELEDSGVYFCASSQGTGGEQYFGPGTRLTVT.

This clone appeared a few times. This CDR3 reads CASTTTGANTGELFF. CDR3 bases: TGTGCCAGCACCACGACAGGAGCGAACACCGGGGAGCTGTTTTTT. The genes are TRBV6-5 and TRBJ2-2; TRBD1 is a possible D gene (6 bases). The V end lost 7 bases, the J end lost 0 bases, and 12 bases lay between the germline ends. Per the germline V gene, CDR1 is MNHEY and CDR2 is SVGAGI. CDR3 length: 15 residues.

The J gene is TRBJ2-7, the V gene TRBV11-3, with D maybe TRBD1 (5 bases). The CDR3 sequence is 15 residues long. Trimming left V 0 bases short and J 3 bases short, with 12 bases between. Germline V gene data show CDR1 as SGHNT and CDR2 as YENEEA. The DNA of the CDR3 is TGTGCCAGCAGCTTAGATTCATCAGGGTTCTACGAGCAGTACTTC. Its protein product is CASSLDSSGFYEQYF.

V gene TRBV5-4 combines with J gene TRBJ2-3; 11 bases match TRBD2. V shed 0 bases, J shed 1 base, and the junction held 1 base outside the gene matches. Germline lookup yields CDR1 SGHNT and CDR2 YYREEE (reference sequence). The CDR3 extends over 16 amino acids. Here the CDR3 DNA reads TGTGCCAGCAGCTTGGAACTAGCGGGGGGCACAGATACGCAGTATTTT. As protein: CASSLELAGGTDTQYF.

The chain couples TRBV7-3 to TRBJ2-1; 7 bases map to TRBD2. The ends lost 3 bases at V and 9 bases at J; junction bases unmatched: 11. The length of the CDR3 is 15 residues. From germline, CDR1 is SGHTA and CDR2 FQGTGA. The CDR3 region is CASSLRLADTSEQFF. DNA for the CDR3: TGTGCCAGCAGCTTGCGACTAGCCGATACGTCTGAGCAGTTCTTC.

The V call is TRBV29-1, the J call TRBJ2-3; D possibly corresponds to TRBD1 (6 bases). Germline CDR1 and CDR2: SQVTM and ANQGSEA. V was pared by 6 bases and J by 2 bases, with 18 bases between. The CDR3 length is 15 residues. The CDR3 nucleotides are TGCAGCGTGGACAGAGAGATAGATTACACAGATACGCAGTATTTT. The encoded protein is CSVDREIDYTDTQYF.

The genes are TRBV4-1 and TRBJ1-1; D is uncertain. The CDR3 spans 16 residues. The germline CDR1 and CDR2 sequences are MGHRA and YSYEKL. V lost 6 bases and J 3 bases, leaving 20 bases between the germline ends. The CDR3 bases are TGCGCCAGCAGGTCTACTTACAGACGTGTGGACACTGAAGCTTTCTTT. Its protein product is CASRSTYRRVDTEAFF.